This is a list of T cell receptor beta chains from one sample in a study of cytomegalovirus exposure and HLA in healthy donors. Clones were sequenced by immunoSEQ multiplex PCR, and TCRdb holds only the in-frame ones, with some missing. The repertoire holds 95,000 to 150,000 clones, with 50% to 75% as singletons. The sequenced sample consisted of PBMCs. These receptors all stem from a woman in her forties in good health and CMV-seropositive. Each CDR3 is given without its conserved first and last residue.

TRBV5-4	TRBJ1-4	ASSLATGRTNEKLF
TRBV6-5	TRBJ1-1	ASSDRAWKAEAF
TRBV5-1	TRBJ2-2	ASRWTGADRTGELF
TRBV10-3	TRBJ2-2	AISESGQYTGELF
TRBV27	TRBJ1-1	ASRTSGTEAF
TRBV5-6	TRBJ2-2	ASSFGTSGKGVTGELF
TRBV13	TRBJ2-1	ASSLGPSGRALGSYNEQF
TRBV5-4	TRBJ2-7	ASSSALGQDYSYEQY
TRBV2	TRBJ2-4	ASDRRLAKNIQY
TRBV6-1	TRBJ1-1	ASSGGRGGGRTEAF
TRBV7-2	TRBJ2-3	ASSLGLAGPDTQY
TRBV6-1	TRBJ1-6	ASSGLGGSYNSPLH
TRBV2	TRBJ2-5	ASNMGWTSGQETQY
TRBV27	TRBJ1-1	ASSPRQGRNTEAF
TRBV5-4	TRBJ2-2	ASSLELAGRGGELF
TRBV5-4	TRBJ1-1	ASSLVQGVNTEAF
TRBV19	TRBJ1-1	ASSLLRTLNTEAF
TRBV28	TRBJ2-2	ASSPGGAGELF
TRBV28	TRBJ2-7	ASSSGTPSYEQY
TRBV6-1	TRBJ2-1	ASSEGLDSYNEQF
TRBV6-5	TRBJ2-7	ASSYLQAGPGEQY
TRBV28	TRBJ1-5	ASSLDRLINQPQH
TRBV5-1	TRBJ1-2	ASSLPTSGYGYT
TRBV21-1	TRBJ1-2	ASSKKERGYT
TRBV5-6	TRBJ1-2	ASSLDPGKVVGGYT
TRBV4-1	TRBJ2-1	ASSQDPGVVSEQF
TRBV7-8	TRBJ2-5	ASNQRTGGSETQY
TRBV10-3	TRBJ1-2	AIDGTPNYGYT
TRBV28	TRBJ1-5	ASSFDRRINQPQH